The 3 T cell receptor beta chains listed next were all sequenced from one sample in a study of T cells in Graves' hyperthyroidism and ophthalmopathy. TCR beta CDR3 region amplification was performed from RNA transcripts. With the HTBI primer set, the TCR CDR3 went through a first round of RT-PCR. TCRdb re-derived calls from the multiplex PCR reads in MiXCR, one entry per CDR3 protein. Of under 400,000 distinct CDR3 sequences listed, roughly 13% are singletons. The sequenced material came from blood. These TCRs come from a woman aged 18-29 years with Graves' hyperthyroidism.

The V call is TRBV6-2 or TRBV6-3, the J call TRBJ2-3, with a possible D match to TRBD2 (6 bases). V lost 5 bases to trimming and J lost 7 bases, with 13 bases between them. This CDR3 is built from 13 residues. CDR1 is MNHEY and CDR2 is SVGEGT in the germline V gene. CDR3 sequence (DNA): TGTGCCAGCAGTGTGCGTCGGGGGAATACGCAGTATTTT. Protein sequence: CASSVRRGNTQYF.

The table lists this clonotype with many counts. The CDR3 reads CASSVGGGDTEAFF. The CDR3, as DNA: TGTGCCAGCAGCGTTGGGGGCGGCGATACTGAAGCTTTCTTT. The chain employs TRBV9 and TRBJ1-1; TRBD1 is a possible D gene (6 bases). The germline V and J ends were trimmed by 2 bases and 5 bases, with 13 bases remaining between them. CDR3 length: 14 residues. The germline V gene encodes CDR1 SGDLS and CDR2 YYNGEE.

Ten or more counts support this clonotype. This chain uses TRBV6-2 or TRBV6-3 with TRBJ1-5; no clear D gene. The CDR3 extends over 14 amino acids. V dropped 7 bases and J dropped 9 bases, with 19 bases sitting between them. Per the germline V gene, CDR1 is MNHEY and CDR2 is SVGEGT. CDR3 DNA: TGTGCCAGCAAATCCCGGAACAGAGTGAGGCCCCAGCATTTT. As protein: CASKSRNRVRPQHF.